Shown below are 13 T cell receptor beta chains from a single sample sequenced in a study of cytomegalovirus exposure and HLA in healthy donors. The study ran its PCR with 60 Vbeta and 13 Jbeta primers. Sequencing used immunoSEQ multiplex PCR; TCRdb keeps in-frame clones, though not all of them. The sample has about 160,000 clones; roughly 79% are singletons. Sample: PBMCs. The receptors derive from a woman aged 40 to 50 in good health and CMV-seropositive.

The V and J genes are TRBV7-2 and TRBJ1-1, with D possibly being TRBD1 (5 bases). The CDR3 is 12 residues long. Germline values: CDR1 SGHTA, CDR2 FQGNSA. V was pared by 3 bases and J by 10 bases, with 12 bases between. Here the CDR3 reads CASSFGAQVAFF. CDR3 coding DNA: TGTGCCAGCAGCTTTGGGGCGCAGGTAGCTTTCTTT.

The chain couples TRBV5-4 to TRBJ1-4; D is possibly TRBD1 (5 bases). V lost 4 bases and J lost 9, with 19 bases in between. The CDR3 has 15 residues. CDR1 SGHNT and CDR2 YYREEE come from the germline V gene (reference sequence). CDR3 protein: CASSLWGGDRKKLFF. DNA of the CDR3: TGTGCCAGCAGCCTGTGGGGCGGGGATAGGAAAAAACTGTTTTTT.

The rearrangement joins TRBV30 to TRBJ1-5; TRBD1 agrees at 7 bases. The V gene's germline CDR1 is GTSNPN and CDR2 SVGIG (reference sequence). This CDR3 comprises 13 residues. J was trimmed by 5 bases and V by 2 bases; bases with no gene match: 3. The CDR3 protein is CAWSTGDYQPQHF. As DNA, the CDR3 is TGTGCCTGGAGTACAGGGGACTATCAGCCCCAGCATTTT.

The chain couples TRBV19 to TRBJ1-4, with 8 positions matching TRBD1. The CDR3 runs to 14 residues. Germline values: CDR1 LNHDA, CDR2 SQIVND (reference sequence). Trimming at V came to 9 bases and at J to 10 bases, leaving 13 bases not matched to a gene. CDR3 bases: TGTGCCAGCCGAGACGCCAGGGGGCGCGGAAAACTGTTTTTT. This encodes CASRDARGRGKLFF.

This clone has only a few counts. The V and J genes are TRBV4-2 and TRBJ1-1; the D gene is possibly TRBD1 (6 bases). Germline values: CDR1 LGHNA, CDR2 YNFKEQ. V shed 0 bases and J shed 6 bases, with 14 bases lying between them. CDR3 length equals 15 residues. The CDR3 here is CASSQEGAGGPEAFF. In DNA form, the CDR3 reads TGTGCCAGCAGCCAAGAGGGGGCTGGCGGACCTGAAGCTTTCTTT.

This clone is a singleton in its sample. CDR3 sequence reads: CATSGQGDYEQYF. The CDR3 DNA sequence: TGTGCCACCTCGGGACAGGGGGACTACGAGCAGTACTTC. The gene calls are TRBV7-9 and TRBJ2-7; 11 nucleotides align to TRBD1. Unmatched junction bases numbered 5, after V lost 10 bases and J lost 3 bases. This CDR3 has 13 residues. The germline V gene encodes CDR1 SEHNR and CDR2 FQNEAQ (reference sequence).

The chain uses TRBV30 and TRBJ2-3; D perhaps matches TRBD2 (5 bases). CDR1 is GTSNPN, CDR2 SVGIG, per germline (reference sequence). The CDR3 extends over 11 amino acids. With 1 base removed from V and 9 bases from J, the gap between germline ends came to 8 bases. The CDR3 DNA follows: TGTGCCTGGAGTGCTGGCGGGACGCAGTATTTT. Its translation: CAWSAGGTQYF.

The J gene is TRBJ2-6, the V gene TRBV28; D is unresolved. Germline CDR1 MDHEN, CDR2 SYDVKM. Trimming shortened V by 6 bases and J by 4 bases, and 10 bases separated the two germline ends. CDR3 size: 14 residues. The CDR3 DNA is TGTGCCAGCAGGATCCCCGGGGGGGCCAACGTCCTGACTTTC. As protein: CASRIPGGANVLTF. The full variable domain, completed using reference TRBV28 and TRBJ2-6, is DVKVTQSSRYLVKRTGEKVFLECVQDMDHENMFWYRQDPGLGLRLIYFSYDVKMKEKGDIPEGYSVSREKKERFSLILESASTNQTSMYLCASRIPGGANVLTFGAGSRLTVL.

Regarding this clone: This same CDR3 is encoded by further DNA sequences in the sample. The chain uses TRBV28 and TRBJ1-5; possibly TRBD1 for D (5 bases). V lost 2 bases, J lost 2 bases, and 7 bases lay in between. The CDR3 totals 14 residues. Germline CDR1 reads MDHEN; CDR2 reads SYDVKM. Here the CDR3 reads CASSLLGGNQPQHF. In DNA, the CDR3 is TGTGCCAGCAGTTTACTAGGGGGCAATCAGCCCCAGCATTTT.

This clone was counted a few times. This chain links TRBV11-2 with TRBJ2-5, with 7 bases aligning to TRBD2. This CDR3 region has 14 residues. Germline CDR1 is SGHAT and CDR2 is FQNNGV. With V trimmed by 5 bases and J by 1 base, 4 bases remained unmatched. CDR3 sequence (DNA): TGTGCCAGCAGCCCGTCGGGGGGCCAAGAGACCCAGTACTTC. Protein sequence: CASSPSGGQETQYF.

This clone was seen a handful of times. CDR3 coding DNA: TGCAGCGTGGGACAGGGGGTATCTGGAAACACCATATATTTT. This sequence encodes CSVGQGVSGNTIYF. V and J are TRBV29-1 and TRBJ1-3, with 11 bases aligning to TRBD1. Per the germline V gene, CDR1 is SQVTM and CDR2 is ANQGSEA. The CDR3 covers 14 residues. The V gene end was trimmed by 6 bases and the J gene end by 1 base; junction bases not matched to a gene: 2.

The genes are TRBV21-1 and TRBJ2-2; the table's D call, TRBD1, has no DNA check behind it. TRBV21-1 counts as a pseudogene. CDR3 length equals 18 residues. CDR3 region: CASSPRAGQGESTGELFF. The CDR3 DNA reads as TGTGCCAGCAGCCCGCGGGCGGGGCAGGGGGAGAGCACCGGGGAGCTGTTTTTT.

The chain is built from TRBV19 and TRBJ2-2; the match to TRBD2 covers 7 bases. This CDR3 is 14 amino acids long. Germline trimming cut 9 bases from V and 1 base from J; bases unmatched to any gene: 5. Germline V gene lookup returns CDR1 LNHDA and CDR2 SQIVND (reference sequence). The CDR3 spells CASDRGENTGELFF. As DNA, the CDR3 is TGTGCCAGCGACCGGGGGGAGAACACCGGGGAGCTGTTTTTT.